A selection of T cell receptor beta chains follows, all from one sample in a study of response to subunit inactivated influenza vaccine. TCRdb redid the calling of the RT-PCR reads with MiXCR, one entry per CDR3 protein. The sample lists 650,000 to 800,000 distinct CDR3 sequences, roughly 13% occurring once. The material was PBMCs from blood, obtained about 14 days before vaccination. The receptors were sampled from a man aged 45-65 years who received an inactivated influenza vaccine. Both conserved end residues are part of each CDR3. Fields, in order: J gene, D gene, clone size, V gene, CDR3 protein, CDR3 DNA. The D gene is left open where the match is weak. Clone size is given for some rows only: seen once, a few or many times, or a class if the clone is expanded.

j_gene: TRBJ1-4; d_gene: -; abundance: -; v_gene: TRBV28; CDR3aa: CASKKGTANEKLFF; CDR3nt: TGTGCCAGCAAAAAGGGGACGGCAAATGAAAAACTGTTTTTT
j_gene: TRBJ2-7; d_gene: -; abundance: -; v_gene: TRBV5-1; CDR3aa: CASSLSLMETYEQYF; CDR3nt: TGCGCCAGCAGCTTGAGTCTGATGGAGACCTACGAGCAGTACTTC
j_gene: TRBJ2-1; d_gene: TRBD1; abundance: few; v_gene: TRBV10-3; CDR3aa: CAISESPTGGRNEQFF; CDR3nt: TGTGCCATCAGTGAGTCTCCGACAGGGGGTAGGAATGAGCAGTTCTTC
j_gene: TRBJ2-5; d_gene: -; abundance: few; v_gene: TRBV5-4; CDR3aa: CASGGAGREETQYF; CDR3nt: TGTGCCAGCGGGGGGGCGGGCAGGGAGGAGACCCAGTACTTC
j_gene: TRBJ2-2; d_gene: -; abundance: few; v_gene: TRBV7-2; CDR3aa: CASTPFPGGELFF; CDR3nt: TGTGCCAGCACCCCATTCCCCGGCGGGGAGCTGTTTTTT
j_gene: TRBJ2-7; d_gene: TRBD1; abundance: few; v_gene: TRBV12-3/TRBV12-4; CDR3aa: CASTSQTGAHEQYF; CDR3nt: TGTGCCAGCACCTCCCAGACAGGGGCCCACGAGCAGTACTTC
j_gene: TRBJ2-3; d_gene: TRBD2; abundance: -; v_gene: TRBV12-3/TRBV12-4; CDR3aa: CASTGLAGASTDTQYF; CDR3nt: TGTGCCAGCACGGGACTAGCGGGGGCTAGCACAGATACGCAGTATTTT
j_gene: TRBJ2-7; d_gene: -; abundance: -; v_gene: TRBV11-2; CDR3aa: CASSSDTESYEQYF; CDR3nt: TGTGCCAGCAGCTCCGACACAGAATCCTACGAGCAGTACTTC
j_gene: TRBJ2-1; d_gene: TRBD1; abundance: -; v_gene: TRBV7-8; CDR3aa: CASSLGRQGPSYNEQFF; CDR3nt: TGTGCCAGCAGCTTAGGGAGACAGGGCCCAAGCTACAATGAGCAGTTCTTC
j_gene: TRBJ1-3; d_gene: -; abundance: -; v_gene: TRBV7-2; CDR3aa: CASSATGMGGNTIYF; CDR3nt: TGTGCCAGCAGCGCGACAGGAATGGGTGGAAACACCATATATTTT
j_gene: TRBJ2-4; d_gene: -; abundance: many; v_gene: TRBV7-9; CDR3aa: CASSGQEKNIQYF; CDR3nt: TGTGCCAGCAGTGGGCAGGAGAAAAACATTCAGTACTTC
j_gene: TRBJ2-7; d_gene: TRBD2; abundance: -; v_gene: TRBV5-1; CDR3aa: CASSREGTTYEQYF; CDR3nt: TGCGCCAGCAGCAGAGAAGGGACTACCTACGAGCAGTACTTC
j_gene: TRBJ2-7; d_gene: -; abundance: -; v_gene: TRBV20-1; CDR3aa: CSAPGVYEQYF; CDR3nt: TGCAGTGCTCCAGGGGTCTACGAGCAGTACTTC
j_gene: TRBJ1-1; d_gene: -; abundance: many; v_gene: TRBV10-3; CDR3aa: CAISISNTEAFF; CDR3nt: TGTGCCATCAGCATTTCGAACACTGAAGCTTTCTTT
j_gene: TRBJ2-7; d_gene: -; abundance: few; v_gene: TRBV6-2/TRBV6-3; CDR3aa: CASSYYGAPYEQYF; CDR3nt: TGTGCCAGCAGTTACTACGGCGCGCCCTACGAGCAGTACTTC
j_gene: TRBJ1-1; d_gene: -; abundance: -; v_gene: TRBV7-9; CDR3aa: CASSFQTVPIEAFF; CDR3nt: TGTGCCAGCAGCTTCCAGACAGTTCCTATTGAAGCTTTCTTT
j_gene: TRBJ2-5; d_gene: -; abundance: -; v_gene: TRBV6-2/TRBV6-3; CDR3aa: CASSLPESQPQETQYF; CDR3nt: TGTGCCAGCAGCCTACCCGAGAGCCAGCCCCAAGAGACCCAGTACTTC
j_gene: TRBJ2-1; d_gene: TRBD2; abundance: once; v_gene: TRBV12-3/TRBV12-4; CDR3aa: CACCLASVYARLAGNEQFF; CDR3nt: TGTGCCTGCTGTTTAGCGTCAGTGTACGCCAGACTAGCGGGAAATGAGCAGTTCTTC
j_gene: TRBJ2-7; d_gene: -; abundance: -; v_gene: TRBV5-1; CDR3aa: CASSWGTSPYEQYF; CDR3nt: TGCGCCAGCAGCTGGGGGACAAGCCCCTACGAGCAGTACTTC
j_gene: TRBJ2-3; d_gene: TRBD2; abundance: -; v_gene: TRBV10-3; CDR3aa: CAISEREGQTDTQYF; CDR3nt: TGTGCCATCAGTGAGCGGGAGGGCCAGACAGATACGCAGTATTTT
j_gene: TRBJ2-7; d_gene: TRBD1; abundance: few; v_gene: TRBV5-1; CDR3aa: CASSFGQGRFEQYF; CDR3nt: TGCGCCAGCAGCTTCGGACAGGGTAGGTTCGAGCAGTACTTC
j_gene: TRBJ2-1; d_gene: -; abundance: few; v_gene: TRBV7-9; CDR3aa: CASSLDRAVDNEQFF; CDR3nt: TGTGCCAGCAGCTTAGATCGGGCGGTCGACAATGAGCAGTTCTTC
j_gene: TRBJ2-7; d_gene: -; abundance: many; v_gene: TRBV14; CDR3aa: CASSQVTVEQYF; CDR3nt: TGTGCCAGCAGCCAAGTTACTGTCGAGCAGTACTTC
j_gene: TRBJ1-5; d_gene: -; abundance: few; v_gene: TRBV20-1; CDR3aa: CSALGRNQPQHF; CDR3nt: TGCAGTGCCCTCGGCCGCAATCAGCCCCAGCATTTT
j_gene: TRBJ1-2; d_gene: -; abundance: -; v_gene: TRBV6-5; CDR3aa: CASSYTGPGPSSGYTF; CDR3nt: TGTGCCAGCAGTTACACGGGACCTGGGCCTTCCTCAGGCTACACCTTC
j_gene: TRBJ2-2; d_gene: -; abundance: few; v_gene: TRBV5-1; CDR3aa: CASSSSRTALITELFF; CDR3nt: TGCGCCAGCAGCTCCTCCCGGACAGCTCTCATTACGGAGCTGTTTTTT
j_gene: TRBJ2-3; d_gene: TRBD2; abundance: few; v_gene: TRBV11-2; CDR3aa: CASSLLRGGQTDTQYF; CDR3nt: TGTGCCAGCAGCTTACTCCGGGGGGGCCAAACAGATACGCAGTATTTT
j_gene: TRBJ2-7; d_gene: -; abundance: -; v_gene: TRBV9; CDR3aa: CASSVAAGQDEQYF; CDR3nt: TGTGCCAGCAGCGTAGCGGCGGGACAAGACGAGCAGTACTTC
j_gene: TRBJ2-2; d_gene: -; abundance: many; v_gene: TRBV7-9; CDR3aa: CASSTASLGELFF; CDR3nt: TGTGCCAGCAGCACCGCCTCCCTCGGGGAGCTGTTTTTT
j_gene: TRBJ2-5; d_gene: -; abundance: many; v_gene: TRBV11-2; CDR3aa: CASSLDWGRETQYF; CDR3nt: TGTGCCAGCAGCTTAGATTGGGGGCGGGAGACCCAGTACTTC